This T cell receptor (beta chain) was recovered during a study of post-analysis software for immune sequencing data. The library was made from cDNA and included unique molecular identifiers. Using its own MiXCR run on the PCR reads, TCRdb lists one record per CDR3 protein. The sample consists of fewer than 850,000 distinct CDR3 sequences, under 60% of them appearing once. The sequencing sample was made of blood. The clonotype originates from a girl under 18 with multiple sclerosis.

CDR3 amino acids: CASSLGVEGQPDGYTF. The CDR3 DNA reads as TGTGCCAGCAGCTTAGGAGTTGAGGGCCAGCCGGATGGCTACACCTTC. The chain has TRBV7-9 and TRBJ1-2; D uncertain. The length of the CDR3 is 16 residues. Trimming removed 1 base at V and 6 bases at J, with 18 bases between. Germline loops: CDR1 SEHNR, CDR2 FQNEAQ (reference sequence).